A single sample gave rise to the 13 T cell receptor beta chains below, sequenced in a study of cytomegalovirus exposure and HLA in healthy donors. PCR employed 60 Vbeta and 13 Jbeta primers. Profiling relied on immunoSEQ multiplex PCR, and the TCRdb table lists in-frame clones only, not all of them. There are some 150,000 clones in the sample; over 75% occur only once, and roughly 1.2% lies in the top ten. The source material was PBMCs. The receptors were sampled from a female donor in good health and CMV-seronegative.

This rearrangement joins TRBV27 to TRBJ1-5; tentatively, D is TRBD1 (6 bases). CDR1 MNHEY and CDR2 SMNVEV come from the germline V gene (reference sequence). Trimming stripped 6 bases from V and 0 bases from J, with 21 bases between. The CDR3 is 18 amino acids. The CDR3 DNA reads as TGTGCCAGCAGCCCCAGAAAACGGACAGCGTATAGCAATCAGCCCCAGCATTTT. The encoded protein is CASSPRKRTAYSNQPQHF.

This clone appeared once. V and J are TRBV7-9 and TRBJ1-1; 10 positions agree with TRBD1. This CDR3 spans 14 amino acids. With 4 bases clipped from V and 3 bases from J, the junction kept 2 bases outside the gene matches. CDR1 and CDR2 (germline): SEHNR, FQNEAQ (reference sequence). The CDR3 loop reads CASSWGQGYTEAFF. Written as DNA, the CDR3 is TGTGCCAGCAGCTGGGGACAGGGGTACACTGAAGCTTTCTTT.

The gene calls are TRBV9 and TRBJ1-1, with D tentatively TRBD1 (6 bases). This CDR3 has 14 residues. Germline assignment: CDR1 SGDLS and CDR2 YYNGEE. The ends were cut back, 2 bases at V and 3 bases at J, with 11 bases in the middle. The CDR3, as DNA: TGTGCCAGCAGCGTCACTCCAGGGGACACTGAAGCTTTCTTT. This sequence encodes CASSVTPGDTEAFF.

In this sample, this clone turned up a few times. This chain connects TRBV4-1 to TRBJ1-1, with unresolved D. The CDR3 loop spans 16 amino acids. Germline-derived CDR1 and CDR2 are MGHRA and YSYEKL. The V and J ends lost 6 bases and 3 bases respectively, with 20 bases between them. The CDR3 here is CASRPRGERPYTEAFF. In nucleotides, the CDR3 is TGCGCCAGCAGACCACGGGGAGAGCGGCCTTACACTGAAGCTTTCTTT.

V gene TRBV5-1 combines with J gene TRBJ1-2; 9 bases agree with TRBD1. This CDR3 spans 15 amino acids. In germline, CDR1 is SGHRS, CDR2 YFSETQ. V shed 1 base, J shed 6 bases, and the junction held 7 bases outside the gene matches. CDR3 residues: CASSLLGQGIDGYTF. The CDR3 region has the DNA TGCGCCAGCAGCTTGTTAGGACAGGGGATTGATGGCTACACCTTC.

This clone has only one observation. The chain employs TRBV6-5 and TRBJ1-1, with D possibly TRBD1 on 5 matching bases. Germline V gives CDR1 MNHEY, CDR2 SVGAGI. The CDR3 has 13 amino acids. V was cut by 7 bases and J by 2 bases, with 11 bases left in between. DNA for the CDR3: TGTGCCAGCACCCCAAGGGGCAACACTGAAGCTTTCTTT. Its translation: CASTPRGNTEAFF.

The rearrangement links TRBV4-1 to TRBJ2-3; 10 bases match TRBD2. CDR3 length equals 16 residues. Germline CDR1 MGHRA, CDR2 YSYEKL. Trimming at V came to 2 bases and at J to 3 bases, leaving 5 bases not matched to a gene. The chain's CDR3 is CASSQPSGRATDTQYF. Written as DNA, the CDR3 is TGCGCCAGCAGCCAACCCAGCGGGAGGGCAACAGATACGCAGTATTTT.

The chain joins TRBV4-2 to TRBJ2-1; 9 bases line up with TRBD2. This CDR3 spans 17 amino acids. The germline V gene has CDR1 LGHNA and CDR2 YNFKEQ. After removal of 3 bases from V and 7 bases from J, the junction contained 13 bases not matched to a gene. The CDR3 is CASSQDIAGVGRNEQFF. CDR3 DNA: TGTGCCAGCAGCCAGGATATAGCGGGAGTGGGTCGGAATGAGCAGTTCTTC.

This chain links TRBV29-1 with TRBJ1-1, with D uncertain. CDR1 and CDR2 (germline): SQVTM, ANQGSEA. V lost 7 bases and J 1 base, leaving 16 bases between the germline ends. CDR3 size: 14 residues. The CDR3 loop is CSASIPGENTEAFF. CDR3 sequence (DNA): TGCAGCGCCTCCATTCCCGGGGAGAACACTGAAGCTTTCTTT.

This clone has a single count. Other DNA variants within this sample encode the same CDR3. V gene TRBV18 combines with J gene TRBJ1-2; D not certain. Germline CDR1 is KGHSH and CDR2 is LQKENI. V was cut by 1 base and J by 7 bases, with 7 bases left in between. The CDR3 is 12 residues long. The CDR3 here is CASSPQEGGYTF. The CDR3 nucleotides read TGTGCCAGCTCACCACAAGAGGGTGGCTACACCTTC.

Within the sample, this clone is medium-sized. The rearrangement uses TRBV4-1 and TRBJ2-7, with TRBD2 matching 8 bases. V shed 3 bases, J shed 6 bases, and the junction held 7 bases outside the gene matches. Germline V gives CDR1 MGHRA, CDR2 YSYEKL. The length of the CDR3 is 14 residues. The CDR3 nucleotides read TGCGCCAGCAGCCAGCTTCTCAGCGGGAGCGAGCAGTACTTC. Translation: CASSQLLSGSEQYF.

The chain joins TRBV5-5 to TRBJ2-7; 9 nucleotides line up with TRBD1. V dropped 4 bases and J dropped 5; count of bases not matched to a gene: 7. This CDR3 is built from 14 residues. From germline, CDR1 is SGHKS and CDR2 YYEKEE (reference sequence). The CDR3 spells CASSTLQGADEQYF. The DNA of the CDR3 is TGTGCCAGCAGCACCCTACAGGGGGCGGACGAGCAGTACTTC.

The J gene is TRBJ2-1, the V gene TRBV5-4; tentatively, D is TRBD2 (7 bases). Between the trimmed V and J ends, which lost 0 bases and 5 bases, there was a span of 27 bases. The CDR3 is 20 amino acids. The germline CDR1 and CDR2 sequences are SGHNT and YYREEE (reference sequence). In nucleotides, the CDR3 is TGTGCCAGCAGCTTGGATCCGGCAAATAGGAGGGGGGGCTTTGACAATGAGCAGTTCTTC. Residues: CASSLDPANRRGGFDNEQFF. Full variable domain (outside the CDR3, taken from reference TRBV5-4 and TRBJ2-1): ETGVTQSPTHLIKTRGQQVTLRCSSQSGHNTVSWYQQALGQGPQFIFQYYREEENGRGNFPPRFSGLQFPNYSSELNVNALELDDSALYLCASSLDPANRRGGFDNEQFFGPGTRLTVL.